The rows below give T cell receptor beta chains drawn from one sample of a study of blood T cell repertoires in COVID-19. Libraries were prepared by immunoSEQ multiplex PCR; TCRdb keeps only in-frame clonotypes and omits some of them. The profile covers 45,000 to 55,000 clones, with roughly 85% appearing a single time and roughly 5.2% taken by the ten largest. Sequenced sample: peripheral blood. The receptors come from a human donor in a cohort sampled during active COVID-19. Each CDR3 is given with its conserved first and last residue. Fields, in order: clone size, J gene, D gene, V gene, CDR3 DNA, CDR3 protein. D genes are given only for firm matches. Clone size appears in some rows only: once, few, many, or a class for an expanded clone.

abundance: -
j_gene: TRBJ2-3
d_gene: TRBD2
v_gene: TRBV2
CDR3nt: TGTGCCAGCAGGGCCGGGGGGAGTGACACAGATACGCAGTATTTT
CDR3aa: CASRAGGSDTDTQYF

abundance: -
j_gene: TRBJ2-7
d_gene: -
v_gene: TRBV5-5
CDR3nt: TGTGCCAGCAGCCCTCCTACCGGGACAAGGTCCTACGAGCAGTACTTC
CDR3aa: CASSPPTGTRSYEQYF

abundance: few
j_gene: TRBJ2-2
d_gene: -
v_gene: TRBV11-3
CDR3nt: TGTGCCAGCAGCTTCGGGAGCGGGGAGCTGTTTTTT
CDR3aa: CASSFGSGELFF

abundance: -
j_gene: TRBJ1-1
d_gene: -
v_gene: TRBV5-1
CDR3nt: TGCGCCAGCAGCTTGGGAGCAGGGGATGACACTGAAGCTTTCTTT
CDR3aa: CASSLGAGDDTEAFF

abundance: few
j_gene: TRBJ2-3
d_gene: TRBD2
v_gene: TRBV4-1
CDR3nt: TGCGCCAGCAGCCGGGCCCAGGTTGGAGGCGGGGGTGATACGCAGTATTTT
CDR3aa: CASSRAQVGGGGDTQYF

abundance: -
j_gene: TRBJ2-6
d_gene: -
v_gene: TRBV30
CDR3nt: TGTGCCTCCCCACAGGGCTCTGGGGCCAACGTCCTGACTTTC
CDR3aa: CASPQGSGANVLTF

abundance: -
j_gene: TRBJ2-2
d_gene: TRBD2
v_gene: TRBV13
CDR3nt: TGTGCCAGCAGCTCCCCGGGAGGCCCTGCGAACACCGGGGAGCTGTTTTTT
CDR3aa: CASSSPGGPANTGELFF

abundance: -
j_gene: TRBJ2-3
d_gene: -
v_gene: TRBV9
CDR3nt: TGTGCCAGCAGCGTAGATAGCGCCCTCGGGGATACGCAGTATTTT
CDR3aa: CASSVDSALGDTQYF

abundance: -
j_gene: TRBJ2-3
d_gene: -
v_gene: TRBV4-2
CDR3nt: TGTGCCAGCAGCCAAGTATCCGGTAGCACAGATACGCAGTATTTT
CDR3aa: CASSQVSGSTDTQYF

abundance: -
j_gene: TRBJ1-1
d_gene: -
v_gene: TRBV3-1/TRBV3-2
CDR3nt: TGTGCCAGCAGCCACGACAAGACAGGTCAGGAAGCTTTCTTT
CDR3aa: CASSHDKTGQEAFF

abundance: once
j_gene: TRBJ1-3
d_gene: -
v_gene: TRBV5-6
CDR3nt: TGTGCCAGCAGAGAGAAGGGAGGTAGTGGAAACACCATATATTTT
CDR3aa: CASREKGGSGNTIYF

abundance: -
j_gene: TRBJ2-2
d_gene: TRBD1
v_gene: TRBV5-6
CDR3nt: TGTGCCAGCAGCTTGGTAGGGGGCGCGAACACCGGGGAGCTGTTTTTT
CDR3aa: CASSLVGGANTGELFF

abundance: -
j_gene: TRBJ2-1
d_gene: TRBD1
v_gene: TRBV25-1
CDR3nt: TGTGCCAGCAGAAGGGGACAGGTGAACAATGAGCAGTTCTTC
CDR3aa: CASRRGQVNNEQFF